The clone carrying this T cell receptor (beta chain) was recorded at least ten times. During construction of the library, unique molecular identifiers were attached to individual cDNA molecules for quantitative, reproducible TCR counting. One entry per CDR3 protein results from TCRdb running MiXCR on the RACE reads. The sample lists tens of thousands of distinct CDR3 sequences, 3% to 4% occurring once. This entry belongs to a study of human T cells and chemical hapten exposure. With 7 bases removed from V and 3 bases from J, the gap between germline ends came to 12 bases. Germline V gene sequence: CDR1 SGHAT, CDR2 FQNNGV. The CDR3 is 14 amino acids. Time point of the sample: patch test 2, 6 weeks after DPC sensitization. The treatment is: therapeutic diphenylcyclopropenone sensitization with weekly scalp DPC.

This receptor was identified in a man in his forties or fifties with alopecia areata. Some clones in this sample may be carry-over from other donors' samples. This sequence joins TRBV11-2 and TRBJ2-2; D remains ambiguous. Sequencing used whole blood, obtained in connection with sensitization to the hapten diphenylcyclopropenone (DPC). The CDR3 DNA reads as TGTGCCAGCATCGACCTATCGTACACCGGGGAGCTGTTTTTT. Its protein product is CASIDLSYTGELFF.